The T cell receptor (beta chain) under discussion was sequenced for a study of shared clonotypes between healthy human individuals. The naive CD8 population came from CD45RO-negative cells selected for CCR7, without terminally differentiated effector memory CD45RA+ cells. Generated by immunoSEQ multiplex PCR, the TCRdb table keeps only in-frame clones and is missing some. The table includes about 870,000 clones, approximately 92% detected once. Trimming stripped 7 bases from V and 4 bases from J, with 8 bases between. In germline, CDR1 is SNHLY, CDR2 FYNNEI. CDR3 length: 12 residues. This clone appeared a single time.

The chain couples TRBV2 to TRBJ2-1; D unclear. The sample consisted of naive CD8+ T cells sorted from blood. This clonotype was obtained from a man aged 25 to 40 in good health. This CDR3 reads CASIKGYNEQFF. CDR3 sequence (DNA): TGTGCCAGCATAAAAGGGTACAATGAGCAGTTCTTC.